This TCR beta chain was sequenced in a study of CD8 T cells in Susac syndrome. Looking at the study overall: When blood was drawn, the patients with Susac syndrome were therapy-naive, on corticosteroids, or on intravenous immunoglobulin alone.

A quantity of about 0.5 to 1 ug RNA underwent reverse transcription using random hexamers. TCRdb ran MiXCR on the immunoSEQ multiplex PCR reads and lists one entry per CDR3 protein. The data contain around 130,000 distinct CDR3 sequences, 96% of them singletons. CD8+ and CD4+ T cells circulating in blood were sequenced for TCR beta. In germline, CDR1 is KGHSH, CDR2 LQKENI. The CDR3 sequence is 14 residues long. V lost 1 base, J lost 5 bases, and 4 bases stayed unmatched. The source is a human donor with Susac syndrome. The specimen sequenced was CD4+ T cells from PBMCs. V gene TRBV18 combines with J gene TRBJ2-5, with TRBD1 matching 7 bases. CDR3 sequence (DNA): TGTGCCAGCTCACCACAGGGGGCGAGGGAGACCCAGTACTTC. Its translation is CASSPQGARETQYF.